The 12 T cell receptor beta chains presented below share a single source sample, sequenced in a study of ipilimumab plus nivolumab after autologous stem cell transplantation. Produced via immunoSEQ multiplex PCR; TCRdb's table is partial and in-frame only. Here the sample spans over 75,000 clones, about 83% being singletons. The sequenced sample was PBMCs, obtained in a trial of ipilimumab plus nivolumab as post-transplant consolidation. The receptor set was obtained from a male donor with diffuse large B-cell lymphoma.

This chain joins TRBV12-5 and TRBJ1-1; D is unresolved. Germline assignment: CDR1 LGHNT and CDR2 FRNRAP. This CDR3 region has 15 residues. Deletions cut 0 bases from V and 1 base from J, with 9 bases between. The CDR3 nucleotides are TGTGCTAGTGGTTTGGTGTCTTCAGGGAACACTGAAGCTTTCTTT. Protein product: CASGLVSSGNTEAFF. The entire variable domain, with the rest obtained from reference TRBV12-5 and TRBJ1-1, is as follows: DARVTQTPRHKVTEMGQEVTMRCQPILGHNTVFWYRQTMMQGLELLAYFRNRAPLDDSGMPKDRFSAEMPDATLATLKIQPSEPRDSAVYFCASGLVSSGNTEAFFGQGTRLTVV.

The chain joins TRBV19 to TRBJ1-1; TRBD1 agrees at 7 bases. Germline CDR1 and CDR2: LNHDA and SQIVND (reference sequence). The trim removed 5 bases at V and 5 bases at J, leaving 8 bases unmatched. The CDR3 length is 14 residues. In DNA form, the CDR3 reads TGTGCCAGTAGTGACAGGGATGGGAGGACTGAAGCTTTCTTT. It codes for CASSDRDGRTEAFF.

This clone has a handful of counts. The chain recombines TRBV19 with TRBJ1-2; TRBD1 matches at 7 bases. The CDR3 extends over 14 amino acids. The trim removed 5 bases at V and 0 bases at J, leaving 3 bases unmatched. From germline, CDR1 is LNHDA and CDR2 SQIVND (reference sequence). The CDR3 coding sequence is TGTGCCAGTAGTCGGGACAGCTCTAACTATGGCTACACCTTC. The encoded protein is CASSRDSSNYGYTF.

V usage is TRBV7-2 and J usage is TRBJ1-1, with 8 positions matching TRBD1. This CDR3 has 15 residues. Germline-derived CDR1 and CDR2 are SGHTA and FQGNSA. The V and J ends lost 1 base and 5 bases, in that order; junction bases with no gene match: 6. The DNA for the CDR3 is TGTGCCAGCAGCTTAGATCTAACAGGGGGAACTGAAGCTTTCTTT. Its protein is CASSLDLTGGTEAFF. Full variable domain (rest looked up from reference TRBV7-2 and TRBJ1-1): GAGVSQSPSNKVTEKGKDVELRCDPISGHTALYWYRQSLGQGLEFLIYFQGNSAPDKSGLPSDRFSAERTGGSVSTLTIQRTQQEDSAVYLCASSLDLTGGTEAFFGQGTRLTVV.

The chain is built from TRBV7-7 and TRBJ2-1; possibly TRBD1 for D (6 bases). The CDR3 has 13 residues. The germline V and J ends were trimmed by 3 bases and 10 bases, with 13 bases remaining between them. Per the germline V gene, CDR1 is SSHAT and CDR2 is FNYEAQ (reference sequence). CDR3 bases: TGTGCCAGCAGCTTTTTATTGCAGGGGGAGCAGTTCTTC. Its protein product is CASSFLLQGEQFF.

CDR3 sequence (DNA): TGTGCCAGGGGGAACACCATATATTTT. Translated, it gives CARGNTIYF. This rearrangement joins TRBV6-8 to TRBJ1-3; D not certain. Germline lookup yields CDR1 MNHGY and CDR2 SAAAGT. The CDR3 length is 9 residues. Deletions cut 9 bases from V and 7 bases from J, with 4 bases between.

J is TRBJ2-5 and V is TRBV2, with 8 nucleotides matching TRBD1. The CDR3 length is 18 residues. The germline gives CDR1 SNHLY, CDR2 FYNNEI. Germline trimming cut 4 bases from V and 2 bases from J; bases unmatched to any gene: 15. CDR3 sequence: CASSGRQGLDDRQETQYF. CDR3 nucleotides: TGTGCCAGCAGTGGGAGACAGGGGCTCGACGACAGACAAGAGACCCAGTACTTC. Full variable domain (missing parts from reference TRBV2 and TRBJ2-5): EPEVTQTPSHQVTQMGQEVILRCVPISNHLYFYWYRQILGQKVEFLVSFYNNEISEKSEIFDDQFSVERPDGSNFTLKIRSTKLEDSAMYFCASSGRQGLDDRQETQYFGPGTRLLVL.

This clone was detected once. This rearrangement joins TRBV19 to TRBJ1-3; D is uncertain. CDR3 length: 15 residues. Germline values: CDR1 LNHDA, CDR2 SQIVND (reference sequence). The V gene lost 7 bases and the J gene lost 0 bases, with 13 bases spanning the gap. CDR3 nucleotide sequence: TGTGCCAGTACTTTTCAGGCCTTCTCTGGAAACACCATATATTTT. It translates to CASTFQAFSGNTIYF.

V is TRBV6-6 and J is TRBJ2-5; no definite D call. Germline V gene data show CDR1 as MNHNY and CDR2 as SVGAGI (reference sequence). Between the trimmed V and J ends, which lost 2 bases and 1 base, there was a span of 8 bases. This CDR3 is 14 amino acids long. The CDR3 coding sequence is TGTGCCAGCAGTTACGCGGCGCCCCAAGAGACCCAGTACTTC. Its protein is CASSYAAPQETQYF.

The chain is built from TRBV5-6 and TRBJ2-5; TRBD2 agrees at 8 bases. Germline-derived CDR1 and CDR2 are SGHDT and YYEEEE. The CDR3 sequence is 16 residues long. The junction had 9 bases not matched to a gene; V was cut back by 4 bases and J by 1 base. In DNA form, the CDR3 reads TGTGCCAGCAGCGCAACCGGGACTAGAACCCAAGAGACCCAGTACTTC. Its translation is CASSATGTRTQETQYF.

In its sample, this clone was seen a few times. V is TRBV7-2 and J is TRBJ1-6; TRBD1 is a possible D gene (5 bases). There are 14 residues in the CDR3. Trimming took 5 bases from V and 9 from J, leaving 14 bases between them. CDR1 is SGHTA, CDR2 FQGNSA, per germline. The CDR3 DNA follows: TGTGCCAGCAGCCCGGGCAGGGCCAGTTCACCCCTCCACTTT. Translating it yields CASSPGRASSPLHF.

This clone has just one count. This CDR3 is CASSRQGAYGYTF. The CDR3 DNA reads as TGTGCCAGTAGTCGACAGGGGGCTTATGGCTACACCTTC. This chain connects TRBV19 to TRBJ1-2, with 10 bases lining up with TRBD1. CDR3 length: 13 amino acids. After removal of 5 bases from V and 5 bases from J, the junction contained 2 bases not matched to a gene. The germline V gene encodes CDR1 LNHDA and CDR2 SQIVND (reference sequence).